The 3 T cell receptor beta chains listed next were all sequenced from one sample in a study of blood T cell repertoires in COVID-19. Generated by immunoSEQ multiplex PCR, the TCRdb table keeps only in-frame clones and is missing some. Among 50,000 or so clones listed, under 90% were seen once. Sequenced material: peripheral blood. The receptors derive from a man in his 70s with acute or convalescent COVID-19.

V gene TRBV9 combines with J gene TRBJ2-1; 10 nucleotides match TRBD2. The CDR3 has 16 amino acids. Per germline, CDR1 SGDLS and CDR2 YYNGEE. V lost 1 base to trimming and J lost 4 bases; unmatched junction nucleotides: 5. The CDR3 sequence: CASSVNSGGAYNEQFF. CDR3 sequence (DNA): TGTGCCAGCAGCGTAAACAGCGGGGGGGCTTACAATGAGCAGTTCTTC.

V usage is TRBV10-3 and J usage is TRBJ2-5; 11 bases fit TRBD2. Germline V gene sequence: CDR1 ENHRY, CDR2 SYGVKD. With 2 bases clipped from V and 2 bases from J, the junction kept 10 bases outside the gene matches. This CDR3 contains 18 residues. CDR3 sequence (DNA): TGTGCCATCAGTGAGACACCGGGACTAGCGGTAAAACAAGAGACCCAGTACTTC. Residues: CAISETPGLAVKQETQYF.

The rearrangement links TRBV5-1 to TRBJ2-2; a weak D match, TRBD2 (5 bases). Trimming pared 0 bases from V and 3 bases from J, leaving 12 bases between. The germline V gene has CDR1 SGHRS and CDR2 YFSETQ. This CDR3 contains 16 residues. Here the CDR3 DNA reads TGCGCCAGCAGCTTGGTGTCGGACGGGGACACCGGGGAGCTGTTTTTT. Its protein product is CASSLVSDGDTGELFF.